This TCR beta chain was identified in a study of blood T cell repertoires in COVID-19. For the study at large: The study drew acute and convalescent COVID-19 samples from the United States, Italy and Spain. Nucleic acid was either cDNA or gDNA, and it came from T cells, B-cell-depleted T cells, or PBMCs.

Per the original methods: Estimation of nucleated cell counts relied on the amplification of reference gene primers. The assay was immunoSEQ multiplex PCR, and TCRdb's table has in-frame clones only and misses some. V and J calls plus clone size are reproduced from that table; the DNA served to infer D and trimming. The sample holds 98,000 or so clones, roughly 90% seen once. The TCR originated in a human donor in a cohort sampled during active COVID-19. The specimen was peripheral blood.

Here the CDR3 DNA reads TGTGCCAGCAGCTTAGGGCCCTCAGGGGTTGGTCCCTACGAGCAGTACTTC. Its protein is CASSLGPSGVGPYEQYF. This chain links TRBV11-2 with TRBJ2-7; a weak D match, TRBD1 (6 bases). Germline-derived CDR1 and CDR2 are SGHAT and FQNNGV. The germline V and J ends were trimmed by 1 base and 2 bases, with 18 bases remaining between them. The CDR3 has 17 amino acids.